A selection of T cell receptor beta chains follows, all from one sample in a study of T cells after yellow fever vaccination. TCRdb processed the 5' RACE reads anew with MiXCR; each CDR3 protein has one entry. Of around 500,000 distinct CDR3 sequences in the sample, around a fifth were seen once. Sequences were derived from PBMCs, sampled approximately 22 days after the first yellow fever vaccination. The origin of the receptors is a young man who received the YFV17D yellow fever vaccine. The CDR3 runs from the conserved cysteine through the conserved F or W. The order of the fields is clone size, D gene, V gene, J gene, CDR3 protein, CDR3 DNA. A D gene is named only where the DNA matches it firmly. Some rows mark clone size as missing; the rest say once, few, many or name a class of expanded clone.

.	.	TRBV5-1	TRBJ2-5	CASSPGREQETQYF	TGCGCCAGCAGCCCAGGCAGGGAGCAAGAGACCCAGTACTTC
.	TRBD2	TRBV10-3	TRBJ2-1	CAISSGGRDEQFF	TGTGCCATCAGTAGCGGGGGGCGGGATGAGCAGTTCTTC
.	.	TRBV7-3	TRBJ2-3	CASSLIPGYSTDTQYF	TGTGCCAGCAGCTTAATCCCAGGGTATAGCACAGATACGCAGTATTTT
.	.	TRBV5-1	TRBJ1-2	CASSLVWGDGYTF	TGCGCCAGCAGCTTGGTGTGGGGCGATGGCTACACCTTC
.	.	TRBV7-3	TRBJ2-1	CASSFDREQFF	TGTGCCAGCAGCTTCGACAGGGAGCAGTTCTTC
.	.	TRBV12-3/TRBV12-4	TRBJ2-7	CASSPRDTDYEQYF	TGTGCCAGCAGTCCGAGGGACACCGACTACGAGCAGTACTTC
once	TRBD2	TRBV20-1	TRBJ2-7	CSARGGGAYEQYF	TGCAGTGCTAGAGGCGGGGGGGCCTACGAGCAGTACTTC
few	TRBD1	TRBV6-5	TRBJ2-7	CASSTRQGPLEQYF	TGTGCCAGCAGTACCCGACAGGGGCCCCTCGAGCAGTACTTC
few	TRBD1	TRBV2	TRBJ1-1	CASSHRDSEAFF	TGTGCCAGCAGCCACCGGGACAGCGAAGCTTTCTTT
few	.	TRBV10-3	TRBJ2-7	CAISGPTGTGSYEQYF	TGTGCCATCAGTGGCCCCACCGGGACGGGTTCCTACGAGCAGTACTTC
few	.	TRBV7-9	TRBJ1-1	CASSLSSASNTEAFF	TGTGCCAGCAGCTTAAGTTCGGCTAGCAACACTGAAGCTTTCTTT
few	.	TRBV4-2	TRBJ1-1	CASSQDGRLEAFF	TGTGCCAGCAGCCAAGATGGAAGGTTGGAAGCTTTCTTT
.	.	TRBV7-8	TRBJ2-5	CASSLRGGMETQYF	TGTGCCAGCAGCTTAAGGGGGGGCATGGAGACCCAGTACTTC
few	.	TRBV15	TRBJ2-3	CATSRAREGADTQYF	TGTGCCACCAGCAGAGCTAGGGAGGGGGCAGATACGCAGTATTTT
few	TRBD2	TRBV2	TRBJ2-3	CASSRSGEAQYF	TGTGCCAGCAGCCGTAGCGGGGAGGCGCAGTATTTT
.	.	TRBV12-3/TRBV12-4	TRBJ2-3	CASSLYKITDTQYF	TGTGCCAGCAGTTTATACAAGATCACAGATACGCAGTATTTT
.	TRBD1	TRBV7-2	TRBJ2-5	CASSQGQVQSAQYF	TGTGCCAGCAGCCAAGGACAGGTCCAGTCGGCCCAGTACTTC
few	.	TRBV30	TRBJ2-7	CAWRGLNEYEQYF	TGTGCCTGGCGGGGACTGAACGAGTACGAGCAGTACTTC
many	TRBD1	TRBV5-1	TRBJ2-1	CASSPNPGTGGNEQFF	TGCGCCAGCAGTCCTAACCCAGGGACAGGGGGCAATGAGCAGTTCTTC
.	TRBD1	TRBV10-2	TRBJ1-2	CASSEWVQGERGYTF	TGCGCCAGCAGTGAGTGGGTTCAGGGGGAACGGGGCTACACCTTC
.	.	TRBV4-3	TRBJ2-3	CASSQDIGQGTDTQYF	TGCGCCAGCAGCCAAGATATAGGGCAGGGCACAGATACGCAGTATTTT
.	TRBD2	TRBV3-1	TRBJ2-5	CASSQRGALQETQYF	TGTGCCAGCAGCCAGCGGGGGGCGCTCCAAGAGACCCAGTACTTC
few	.	TRBV27	TRBJ1-6	CASGWEQNSPLHF	TGTGCCAGCGGTTGGGAGCAAAATTCACCCCTCCACTTT
.	TRBD1	TRBV20-1	TRBJ2-3	CSARDRGRSDTQYF	TGCAGTGCTAGGGACAGGGGGCGATCAGATACGCAGTATTTT
.	TRBD2	TRBV7-3	TRBJ2-5	CASSTGLAGGRETQYF	TGTGCCAGCAGCACCGGACTAGCGGGGGGACGGGAGACCCAGTACTTC
few	TRBD2	TRBV5-1	TRBJ2-5	CASSPGGSSGAQETQYF	TGCGCCAGCAGCCCTGGTGGGTCTAGCGGGGCCCAAGAGACCCAGTACTTC